The subject of this entry is one T cell receptor (beta chain). Its matching antigen is unknown. The sample belongs to a study of T cell repertoires in cytomegalovirus infection. Study-wide context: Evidence of both CMV infection and a matching HLA type came from public TCR beta signatures. Overall study results and limits: There were HLA-C-restricted CMV-specific TCR beta clonotypes dominating the ex vivo response. CMV carriers having the relevant HLA were flagged by cumulative public TCR beta family frequency.

TCRdb reanalysed the reads using MiXCR and keeps one entry per CDR3 protein. The sample contains about 570,000 distinct CDR3 sequences, approximately 40% of which appear only once. V shed 5 bases and J shed 0 bases, with 11 bases lying between them. The CDR3 has 15 residues. The germline gives CDR1 DFQATT, CDR2 SNEGSKA (reference sequence). The chain employs TRBV20-1 and TRBJ1-6; possibly TRBD1 for D (5 bases). The sample here was cultured PBMCs, taken from culture after CMV antigen stimulation. The clonotype originates from a human donor in good health (CMV status not recorded). Some clones in this sample may be carry-over from other donors' samples. DNA for the CDR3: TGCAGTGCTCTCAGGGCAAGCTCCTATAATTCACCCCTCCACTTT. Translated: CSALRASSYNSPLHF.